This T cell receptor (beta chain) originates from a study of T cell responses to AZD1222 COVID-19 vaccine (TCRdb year 2021). For the wider study: A total of around 240 trial participants underwent TCR sequencing, of whom about 210 had received two doses of AZD1222 and approximately 26 had received two doses of the MenACWY control vaccine. Trial participants were enrolled by age into subgroups of 18-55, 56-69 and 70-plus years, and around 150, 29 and 61 TCR-sequenced participants, respectively, were included in these subgroups.

As concerns this clone: This receptor's antigen is unknown. Per-nucleotide qualities are absent, and no much larger clonotype sits a single base away.

The CDR3 regions of human TCRbeta chains were analyzed by immunosequencing. Per the authors' processing: Repertoire TCRs were matched against a reference library of SARS-CoV-2-specific TCRs generated with the MIRA antigen-specificity platform. Breadth was defined as the fraction of unique TCRs that were SARS-CoV-2-associated, and depth was defined as the fraction of total T cells that were SARS-CoV-2-associated. Each spike-specific TCR was assigned to its reactive spike region and to a CD4 or CD8 class using the MIRA data. Log10-transformed breadth and depth values were compared by one-way ANOVA with Sidak's multiple comparisons tests. What TCRdb holds here is the immuneACCESS table cut down to in-frame rearrangements. Part of the clones is not present; checked against another copy, under half of the missing clones reflect an unresolved V gene, and the others are unexplained. V, J and clone size are taken as reported in that table, and D and trimming were inferred from the DNA itself. The sample table contains approximately 80,000 clones; only one count was recorded for around 85% of them. Together, the top ten hold more than 3% of the sample.

Per the germline V gene, MNHEY is the CDR1 and SVGAGI is the CDR2. CDR3 length: 15 amino acids, cysteine to phenylalanine. Solely the CDR3 DNA is kept, with 45 bases framed from the first base. The V end gives up 2 bases and the J end 8 bases, leaving 8 bases in the junction not matched to a gene. General conclusions and limits of the study: Vaccine-associated CD4 TCRs spanned the whole spike protein, with dominant responses in regions 160-218 and 743-854. Because no day 14 peak-response samples were available, repertoires were characterized only after the peak T cell response. In the small 56-69-year group, the increase in depth fell short of significance, most likely because of low power. Only five to seven AZD1222 recipients were SARS-CoV-2 seropositive at baseline, limiting conclusions about previously exposed vaccinees. Spike-specific TCR breadth and depth rose significantly after two AZD1222 doses compared with day 0 and with MenACWY recipients. Participants were mostly white British and included more females than males, and it was suggested by the authors that clonal diversity may have been underestimated. Epitopes outside the regions mutated in the B.1.351 and B.1.1.7 variants were reportedly recognized by nearly half of the unique spike-specific TCRs.

The time point label, as the study defines it: about 28 days (+/-7) after the second vaccine dose. AZD1222 recipients with second doses at about 4 weeks or about 12 weeks were pooled, because spike-specific TCR depth and breadth did not differ between schedules. Samples from vaccinated people were obtained from the UK trials COV001 and COV002, which included a single-blind randomized controlled phase 2/3 trial of AZD1222 (ChAdOx1 nCoV-19) in healthy adults. For TCRbeta chain sequencing, PBMC samples from trial participants were taken at day 0 and at day 28 after the second dose. This material consisted of peripheral blood, taken 28 days after the second AZD1222 dose. The rearranged segments are TRBV6-5 and TRBJ2-1, with 8 junctional bases fitting TRBD1. The sequence came from an adult who received the AZD1222 COVID-19 vaccine. The DNA is as follows: TGTGCCAGCAGTTACGCGACAGGGGATGGGGATGAGCAGTTCTTC. Its translation reads: CASSYATGDGDEQFF.